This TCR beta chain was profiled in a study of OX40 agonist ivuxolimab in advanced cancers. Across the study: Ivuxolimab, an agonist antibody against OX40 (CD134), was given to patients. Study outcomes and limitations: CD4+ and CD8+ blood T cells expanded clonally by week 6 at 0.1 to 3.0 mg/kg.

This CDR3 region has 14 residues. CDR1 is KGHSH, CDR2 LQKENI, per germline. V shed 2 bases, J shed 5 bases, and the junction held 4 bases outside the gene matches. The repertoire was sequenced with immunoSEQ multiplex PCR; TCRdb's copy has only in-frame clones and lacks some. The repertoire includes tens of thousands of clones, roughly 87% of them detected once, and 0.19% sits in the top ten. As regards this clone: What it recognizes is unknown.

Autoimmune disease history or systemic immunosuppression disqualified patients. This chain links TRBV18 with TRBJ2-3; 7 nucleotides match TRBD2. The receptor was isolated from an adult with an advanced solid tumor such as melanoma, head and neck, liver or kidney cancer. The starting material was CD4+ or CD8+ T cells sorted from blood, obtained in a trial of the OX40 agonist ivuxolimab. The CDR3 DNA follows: TGTGCCAGCTCACCATGGGAGGGTCAAGATACGCAGTATTTT. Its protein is CASSPWEGQDTQYF.